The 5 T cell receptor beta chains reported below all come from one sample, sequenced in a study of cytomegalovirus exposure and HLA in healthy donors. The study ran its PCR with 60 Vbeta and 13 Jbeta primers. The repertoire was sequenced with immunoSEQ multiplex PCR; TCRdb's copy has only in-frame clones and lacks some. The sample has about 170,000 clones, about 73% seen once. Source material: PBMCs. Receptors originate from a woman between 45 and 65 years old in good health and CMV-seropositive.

The CDR3: CASSSRQERCQETQYF. In nucleotides, the CDR3 is TGTGCCAGCAGCAGTCGACAGGAGAGGTGCCAAGAGACCCAGTACTTC. The chain joins TRBV21-1 to TRBJ2-5; the table calls TRBD1, which could not be checked here. TRBV21-1 is deemed a pseudogene. CDR3 size: 16 residues.

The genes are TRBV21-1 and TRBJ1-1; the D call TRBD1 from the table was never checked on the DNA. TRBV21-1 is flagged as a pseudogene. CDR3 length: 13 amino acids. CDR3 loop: CASSKVGQGEAFF. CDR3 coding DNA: TGTGCCAGCAGCAAAGTTGGACAGGGGGAAGCTTTCTTT.

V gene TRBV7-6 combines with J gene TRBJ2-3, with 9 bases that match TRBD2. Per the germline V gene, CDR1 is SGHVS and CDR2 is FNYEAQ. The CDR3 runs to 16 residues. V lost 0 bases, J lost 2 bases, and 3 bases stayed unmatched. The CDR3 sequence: CASSLAPSGTTDTQYF. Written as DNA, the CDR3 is TGTGCCAGCAGCTTAGCCCCTAGCGGGACCACAGATACGCAGTATTTT. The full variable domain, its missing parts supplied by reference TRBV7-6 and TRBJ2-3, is GAGVSQSPRYKVTKRGQDVALRCDPISGHVSLYWYRQALGQGPEFLTYFNYEAQQDKSGLPNDRFSAERPEGSISTLTIQRTEQRDSAMYRCASSLAPSGTTDTQYFGPGTRLTVL.

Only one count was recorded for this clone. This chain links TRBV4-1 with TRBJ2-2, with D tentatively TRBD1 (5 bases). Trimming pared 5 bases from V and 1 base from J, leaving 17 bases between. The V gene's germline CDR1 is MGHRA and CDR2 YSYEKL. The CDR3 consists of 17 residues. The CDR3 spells CASSSHPPTENTGELFF. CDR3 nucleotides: TGCGCCAGCAGCTCCCATCCCCCGACAGAGAACACCGGGGAGCTGTTTTTT.

The CDR3 coding sequence is TGTGCCAGCAACCAGGGGGCAAACACTGAAGCTTTCTTT. Translated, it gives CASNQGANTEAFF. The V call is TRBV6-6, the J call TRBJ1-1; the match to TRBD1 covers 8 bases. Trimming took 7 bases from V and 2 from J; bases not matched to a gene: 3. Germline lookup yields CDR1 MNHNY and CDR2 SVGAGI (reference sequence). The CDR3 extends over 13 amino acids.